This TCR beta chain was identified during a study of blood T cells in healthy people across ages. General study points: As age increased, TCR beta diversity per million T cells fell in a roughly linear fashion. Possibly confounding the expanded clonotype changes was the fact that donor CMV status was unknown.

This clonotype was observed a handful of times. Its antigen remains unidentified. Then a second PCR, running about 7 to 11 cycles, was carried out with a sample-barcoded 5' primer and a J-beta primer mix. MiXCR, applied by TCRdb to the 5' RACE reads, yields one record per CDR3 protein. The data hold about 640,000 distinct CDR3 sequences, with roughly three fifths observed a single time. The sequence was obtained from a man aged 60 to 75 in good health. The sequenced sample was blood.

The chain's CDR3 is CSAPSLGTDYTF. The CDR3 bases are TGCAGTGCTCCCTCTCTAGGGACAGACTACACCTTC. The chain uses TRBV20-1 and TRBJ1-2, with 7 bases lining up with TRBD1. The CDR3 has 12 amino acids. The ends lost 5 bases at V and 10 bases at J; junction bases unmatched: 10. Germline CDR1 DFQATT, CDR2 SNEGSKA (reference sequence).